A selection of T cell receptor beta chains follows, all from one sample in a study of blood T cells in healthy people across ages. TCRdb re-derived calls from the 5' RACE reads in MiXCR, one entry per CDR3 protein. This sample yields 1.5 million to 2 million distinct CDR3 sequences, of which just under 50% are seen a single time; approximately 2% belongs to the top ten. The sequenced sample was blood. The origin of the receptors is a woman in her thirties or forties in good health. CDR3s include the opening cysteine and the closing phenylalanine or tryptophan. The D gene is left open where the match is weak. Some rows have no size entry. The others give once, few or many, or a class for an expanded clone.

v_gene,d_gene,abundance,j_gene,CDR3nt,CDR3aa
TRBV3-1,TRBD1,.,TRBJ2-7,TGTGCCAGCAGCCAAGAGTTTGGGACAGGTGGCACCTACAATGAGCAGTACTTC,CASSQEFGTGGTYNEQYF
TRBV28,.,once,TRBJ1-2,TGTGCCAGCAGTGTTAAAGGGACATTTGGCTACACCTTC,CASSVKGTFGYTF
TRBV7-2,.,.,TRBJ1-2,TGTGCCAGCAGCACGCCGACAGCTACCTATGGCTACACCTTC,CASSTPTATYGYTF
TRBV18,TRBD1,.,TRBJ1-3,TGTGCCAGCTCTCCCTTCAATTCCGGACAGGCCTCTGGAAACACCATATATTTT,CASSPFNSGQASGNTIYF
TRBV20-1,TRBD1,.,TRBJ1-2,TGCAGTGCTAGAGCACAGGGGTTGGGCGGCTACACCTTC,CSARAQGLGGYTF
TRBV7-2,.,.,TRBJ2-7,TGTGCCAGCAGCTTAGCGGTAGGACCAACCGAGCAGTACTTC,CASSLAVGPTEQYF
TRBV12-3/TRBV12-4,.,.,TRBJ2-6,TGTGCCAGCAGATCTCGGGGTGGTGCCCCCTCTGGGGCCAACGTCCTGACTTTC,CASRSRGGAPSGANVLTF
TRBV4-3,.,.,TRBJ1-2,TGCGCCAGCAGCCAGATTCGAGGGACGGCGTATGGCTACACCTTC,CASSQIRGTAYGYTF
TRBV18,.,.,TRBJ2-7,TGTGCCAGCTCACCAAGCCCAGGGAAACACGAGCAGTACTTC,CASSPSPGKHEQYF
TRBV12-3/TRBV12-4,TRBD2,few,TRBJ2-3,TGTGCCAGCAGCCCCGGACTAGCGGGGGGCCCTAGCACAGATACGCAGTATTTT,CASSPGLAGGPSTDTQYF
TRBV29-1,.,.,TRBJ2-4,TGCAGCGTTGAAGGTCAAAGTACTAGGCAGTACTTC,CSVEGQSTRQYF
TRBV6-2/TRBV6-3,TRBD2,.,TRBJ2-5,TGTGCCAGCAGTTTCGGGGTAAGCGGGGGGGCCCGGAATGAGCAGTACTTC,CASSFGVSGGARNEQYF
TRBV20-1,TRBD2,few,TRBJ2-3,TGCAGTGGCAGGACTAGCGGAGAGAATACGCAGTATTTT,CSGRTSGENTQYF
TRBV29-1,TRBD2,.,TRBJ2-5,TGCAGCACTAGCGGGGGGGCGGAAGGGACCCAGGACTTC,CSTSGGAEGTQDF
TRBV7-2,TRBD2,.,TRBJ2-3,TGTGCCAGCAGCTTAGTGGGGACTAGCCGGGGGGATACGCAGTATTTT,CASSLVGTSRGDTQYF
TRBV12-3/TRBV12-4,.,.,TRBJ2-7,TGTGCCAGCAGTTGGGTAGTCGGGAATGAGCAGTACTTC,CASSWVVGNEQYF
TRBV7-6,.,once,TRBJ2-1,TGTGCCAGCAGGGACGGGGATGAGCAGTTCTTC,CASRDGDEQFF
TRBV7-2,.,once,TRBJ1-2,TGTGCCAGCAGCCCCCTAGGTCACGGGAATGGCTACACCTTC,CASSPLGHGNGYTF
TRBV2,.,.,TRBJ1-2,TGTGCCAGCAGTGAAAACCGGGCAGGATTCGATGGCTACACCTTC,CASSENRAGFDGYTF
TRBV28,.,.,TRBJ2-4,TGTGCCAGCAGTTTATGCACGTCGTGCCCTAAAAGGCAGTACTTC,CASSLCTSCPKRQYF
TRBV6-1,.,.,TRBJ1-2,TGTGCCAGCAGTGAAATCGGACAAAAGAGCGGGTTCCATGGCTACACCTTC,CASSEIGQKSGFHGYTF
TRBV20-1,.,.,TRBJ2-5,TGCAGTGCTAGACGGACGCCTGCTACCCAAGAGACCCAGTACTTC,CSARRTPATQETQYF
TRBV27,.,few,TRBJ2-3,TGTGCCAGCAGTTTGTGGAGAGGCACAGATACGCAGTATTTT,CASSLWRGTDTQYF
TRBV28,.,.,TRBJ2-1,TGTGCCAGCAGTTTAGTTTGGGGTCATGAGCAGTTCTTC,CASSLVWGHEQFF
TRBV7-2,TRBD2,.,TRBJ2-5,TGTGCCAGCAGCCCCCAGGTGGCGGGGGGGCCTTCGGAGACCCAGTACTTC,CASSPQVAGGPSETQYF
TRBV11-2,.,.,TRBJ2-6,TGTGCCAGCAGCTTAGCGGACACCTCTGGGGCCAACGTCCTGACTTTC,CASSLADTSGANVLTF
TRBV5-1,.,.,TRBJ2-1,TGCGCCAGCAGCTATGGGGTTGGCGGCTCCTACAATGTGCAGTTCTTC,CASSYGVGGSYNVQFF
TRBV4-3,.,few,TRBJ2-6,TGCGCCAGCAGCCAAGGCCCGGGGAACTCTGGGGCCAACGTCCTGACTTTC,CASSQGPGNSGANVLTF
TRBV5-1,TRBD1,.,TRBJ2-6,TGCGCCAGCAGCCCATTCAGGGGGCACGGCTCTGGGGCCAACGTCCTGACTTTC,CASSPFRGHGSGANVLTF
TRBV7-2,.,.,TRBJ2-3,TGTGCCAGCAGCTCGGCCCCCGGGACGATAGATACGCAGTATTTT,CASSSAPGTIDTQYF
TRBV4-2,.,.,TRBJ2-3,TGTGCCAGCAACCCTTCATGGGACACAGATACGCAGTATTTT,CASNPSWDTDTQYF
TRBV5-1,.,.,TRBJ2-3,TGCGCCAGCAGCCTGGTGCAGGGAGATACGCAGTATTTT,CASSLVQGDTQYF